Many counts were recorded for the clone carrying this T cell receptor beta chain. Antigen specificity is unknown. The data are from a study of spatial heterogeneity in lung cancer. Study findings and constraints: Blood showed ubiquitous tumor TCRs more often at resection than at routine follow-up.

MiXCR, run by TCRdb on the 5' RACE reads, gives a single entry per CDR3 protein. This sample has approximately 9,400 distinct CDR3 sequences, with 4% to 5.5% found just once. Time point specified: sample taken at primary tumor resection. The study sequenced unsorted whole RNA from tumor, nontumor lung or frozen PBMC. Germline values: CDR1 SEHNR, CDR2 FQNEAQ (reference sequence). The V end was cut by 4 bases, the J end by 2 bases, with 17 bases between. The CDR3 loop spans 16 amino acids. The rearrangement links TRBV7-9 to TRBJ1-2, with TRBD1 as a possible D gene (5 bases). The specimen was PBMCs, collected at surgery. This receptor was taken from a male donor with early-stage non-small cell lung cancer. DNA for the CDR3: TGTGCCAGCAGCTCCCCCGGAGGGGCAGGGAACTATGGCTACACCTTC. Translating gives CASSSPGGAGNYGYTF.